This is a list of T cell receptor beta chains from one sample in a study of T-cell reconstitution after alpha-beta-depleted transplantation in children. TCRdb redid the calling of the PCR reads with MiXCR, one entry per CDR3 protein. The profile shows around 240,000 distinct CDR3 sequences, about 8.8% of them singletons. The sequences come from PBMCs from the stem cell graft donor, collected from the stem cell graft. These TCRs come from a human donor who donated a stem cell graft to a child with SCID. Each CDR3 is given with its conserved first and last residue. The D gene is left open where the match is weak. Clone size is stated in some rows and not others, as once, few, many or a class when expanded.

D gene,clone size,J gene,V gene,CDR3 DNA,CDR3 protein
TRBD1,many,TRBJ1-6,TRBV7-8,TGTGCCAGCAGCTTAGGACAGGGGATTGGTCCACCCCTCCACTTT,CASSLGQGIGPPLHF
.,many,TRBJ1-5,TRBV6-5,TGTGCTACCTCGATGAATCAGCCCCAGCATTTT,CATSMNQPQHF
TRBD2,many,TRBJ2-5,TRBV13,TGTGCCAGCAGCTTTGGACTAGCGGGACGGGAGACCCAGTACTTC,CASSFGLAGRETQYF
.,many,TRBJ2-7,TRBV5-1,TGCGCCAGCAGCTTGGTTTGGGACTCTCAAACCTCCTACGAGCAGTACTTC,CASSLVWDSQTSYEQYF
TRBD1,many,TRBJ1-1,TRBV5-1,TGCGCCAGCAGCGAGGGACAGGGAGACACTGAAGCTTTCTTT,CASSEGQGDTEAFF
.,many,TRBJ2-5,TRBV5-6,TGTGCCAGCAGCCTGAGGATCACCGGAGTGGAGACCCAGTACTTC,CASSLRITGVETQYF
.,.,TRBJ2-5,TRBV18,TGTGCCAGCTCACCACTCGACTGGGAGACCCAGTACTTC,CASSPLDWETQYF
.,many,TRBJ1-2,TRBV7-2,TGTGCCAGCAGCTCTCCGGGACGCATGGAGATGGGCTATGGCTACACCTTC,CASSSPGRMEMGYGYTF
.,many,TRBJ1-1,TRBV5-1,TGCGCCAGCAGCTTGGAGGGTAGTGTATTGAACACTGAAGCTTTCTTT,CASSLEGSVLNTEAFF
.,many,TRBJ2-3,TRBV5-1,TGCGCCAGCAGCTTGGCCCTAGCGACGACGGCAGATACGCAGTATTTT,CASSLALATTADTQYF
TRBD1,many,TRBJ1-2,TRBV20-1,TGCAGTGCTGTCCGGGACAGGGGGCTCGGAGGCTACACCTTC,CSAVRDRGLGGYTF
.,.,TRBJ2-6,TRBV12-3/TRBV12-4,TGTGCCAGCAGTTTTATGGCAGGCCCCTCTGGGGCCAACGTCCTGACTTTC,CASSFMAGPSGANVLTF
TRBD1,.,TRBJ2-2,TRBV6-5,TGTGCCAGCAGTTATTGGACAGGGGGTAGGACCGGGGAGCTGTTTTTT,CASSYWTGGRTGELFF
.,many,TRBJ1-3,TRBV6-5,TGTGCCAGCAGTTCCACGACGCACTCTGGAAACACCATATATTTT,CASSSTTHSGNTIYF
.,many,TRBJ1-5,TRBV5-1,TGCGCCAGCAGCTTTTATCCCAGGACCTACAATCAGCCCCAGCATTTT,CASSFYPRTYNQPQHF
TRBD1,few,TRBJ2-1,TRBV7-2,TGTGCCAGCAGCTTAAGGACAGGGGATGAGCAGTTCTTC,CASSLRTGDEQFF
.,.,TRBJ1-1,TRBV2,TGTGCCAGCATTCGGGGGGGGGATCGCACTGAAGCTTTCTTT,CASIRGGDRTEAFF
.,few,TRBJ2-5,TRBV20-1,TGCAGTGCTAGTACTGAGACCCAGTACTTC,CSASTETQYF
TRBD1,many,TRBJ1-1,TRBV4-1,TGCGCCAGCAGCCCTCGACAGGGGCACACTGAAGCTTTCTTT,CASSPRQGHTEAFF
.,many,TRBJ2-5,TRBV7-9,TGTGCCAGCAGGAAGGGGGACGGAGAGACCCAGTACTTC,CASRKGDGETQYF
.,many,TRBJ1-1,TRBV7-9,TGTGCCAGCAGCTTATTGCCAGGAGATGCGACTGAAGCTTTCTTT,CASSLLPGDATEAFF
.,few,TRBJ2-5,TRBV6-6,TGTGCCACCACGGACAGACTACAAGAGACCCAGTACTTC,CATTDRLQETQYF
.,many,TRBJ2-3,TRBV5-1,TGCGCCAGCAGCCCACGGACAAGGAGCACAGATACGCAGTATTTT,CASSPRTRSTDTQYF
.,once,TRBJ1-2,TRBV5-6,TGTGCCAGCAGCTTGGCGGGCAGGCCGGAAAACTATGGCTACACCTTC,CASSLAGRPENYGYTF
.,many,TRBJ1-4,TRBV12-3/TRBV12-4,TGTGCCAGCAGTTTATTCGGGCTGAATGAAAAACTGTTTTTT,CASSLFGLNEKLFF
TRBD2,many,TRBJ2-3,TRBV2,TGTGCCAGACGGACTAGCGGGGGCACAGATACGCAGTATTTT,CARRTSGGTDTQYF
TRBD2,.,TRBJ2-1,TRBV7-2,TGTGCCAGCAGCTTAGGACGGGGGGGCTCCTACAATGAGCAGTTCTTC,CASSLGRGGSYNEQFF
.,many,TRBJ2-6,TRBV27,TGTGCCAGCAGTTTAAGGTCCACAGGCGCTGGGGCCAACGTCCTGACTTTC,CASSLRSTGAGANVLTF
.,many,TRBJ1-1,TRBV5-1,TGCGCCAGCAGCCTGGGTCCGACAGAGAACACTGAAGCTTTCTTT,CASSLGPTENTEAFF
TRBD1,many,TRBJ2-4,TRBV10-3,TGTGCCATAGGACAGGGTTTAAAAAACATTCAGTACTTC,CAIGQGLKNIQYF
.,many,TRBJ2-2,TRBV5-6,TGTGCCAGCAGCTTCGTAGACCCCGCGAACACCGGGGAGCTGTTTTTT,CASSFVDPANTGELFF
TRBD1,many,TRBJ2-5,TRBV5-1,TGCGCCAGCAGCACCGTGACAGGGGTGGGAGAGACCCAGTACTTC,CASSTVTGVGETQYF
.,many,TRBJ1-1,TRBV10-3,TGTGCCATCAGTGAGTCGACTTGGGGGGGCACTGAAGCTTTCTTT,CAISESTWGGTEAFF
TRBD1,.,TRBJ1-2,TRBV7-9,TGTGCCAGCAGCTCCCCCGACAGGGGAAACTATGGCTACACCTTC,CASSSPDRGNYGYTF
.,many,TRBJ2-5,TRBV7-9,TGTGCCAGCAGCTTAGCGGAATTCCAAGAGACCCAGTACTTC,CASSLAEFQETQYF
.,many,TRBJ2-2,TRBV5-1,TGCGCCAGCAGCTTGTCCCTGAGCCGGGGGATTAACACCGGGGAGCTGTTTTTT,CASSLSLSRGINTGELFF
TRBD2,few,TRBJ2-3,TRBV7-2,TGTGCCAGCAGCGGGACTAGCGGGGTGCTTAGCACAGATACGCAGTATTTT,CASSGTSGVLSTDTQYF
.,many,TRBJ1-2,TRBV7-2,TGTGCCAGCAGCCCCTCCAAGGCGGGGGATGGCTACACCTTC,CASSPSKAGDGYTF
TRBD1,many,TRBJ1-5,TRBV5-1,TGCGCCAGCAGCCCCGGACAGGGGATCCAGCCCCAGCATTTT,CASSPGQGIQPQHF
.,many,TRBJ1-2,TRBV5-5,TGTGCCAGCAGCTTGCCCGGGGCCCTGGGTGGCTACACCTTC,CASSLPGALGGYTF
.,many,TRBJ1-4,TRBV6-5,TGTGCCAGCAGTTACTCGACAGACAATGAAAAACTGTTTTTT,CASSYSTDNEKLFF
.,few,TRBJ1-4,TRBV15,TGTGCCACCAGCAGAGATGTAGGCAGCTCCTACGAAAAACTGTTTTTT,CATSRDVGSSYEKLFF
.,many,TRBJ1-1,TRBV6-1,TGTGCCAGCAGCCCAGTGACTGAAGCTTTCTTT,CASSPVTEAFF
TRBD2,.,TRBJ2-3,TRBV20-1,TGCAGTGCCCGACTAGCGGGGGCGCGGCGAGAAGATACGCAGTATTTT,CSARLAGARREDTQYF
TRBD1,.,TRBJ1-4,TRBV6-1,TGTGCCAGCAGCCCGGGACAGACAATTACCGGGAATGAAAAACTGTTTTTT,CASSPGQTITGNEKLFF
TRBD1,many,TRBJ1-2,TRBV20-1,TGCAGTGCCGCGACAGGGCCGGCTAACTATGGCTACACCTTC,CSAATGPANYGYTF
TRBD2,many,TRBJ2-7,TRBV11-2,TGTGCCAGCAGCCTATCAGCGGGGGCGAACTACGAGCAGTACTTC,CASSLSAGANYEQYF
.,.,TRBJ2-1,TRBV10-2,TGCGCCAGCAGTCCGGGACGTGGAATCAACAATGAGCAGTTCTTC,CASSPGRGINNEQFF
.,many,TRBJ2-7,TRBV7-8,TGTGCCAGCAGCGGAGCCGGTCCAGACGAGCAGTACTTC,CASSGAGPDEQYF
.,.,TRBJ2-5,TRBV20-1,TGCAGTGCTAGAGGCCGGGCTCCGGGATTCGGGGGAGAGACCCAGTACTTC,CSARGRAPGFGGETQYF
TRBD2,many,TRBJ2-1,TRBV18,TGTGCCAGCTCACCATCACTAGCGGGGATCAATGAGCAGTTCTTC,CASSPSLAGINEQFF
.,many,TRBJ2-1,TRBV7-2,TGTGCCAGCAGCTTTGCAGGGGTCTCCTACAATGAGCAGTTCTTC,CASSFAGVSYNEQFF
.,many,TRBJ1-2,TRBV12-3/TRBV12-4,TGTGCCAGCAGTTTAGGCCTGCCTATCTATGGCTACACCTTC,CASSLGLPIYGYTF
TRBD2,.,TRBJ2-2,TRBV4-1,TGCGCCAGCAGCCTACACCAGACTAGCGGGTATGCCGGGGAGCTGTTTTTT,CASSLHQTSGYAGELFF